This T cell receptor beta chain was retrieved from a study of Graves' ophthalmopathy and Graves' hyperthyroidism. The V gene lost 8 bases and the J gene lost 3 bases, with 16 bases spanning the gap. There are 14 residues in the CDR3. Germline V gene data show CDR1 as SEHNR and CDR2 as FQNEAQ (reference sequence). Out of around 9.5 ml of fresh peripheral blood, PBMCs were obtained. Concerning this clonotype: Its antigen is unidentified.

General study results and limits: Both an approximately 68% sensitivity and an approximately 76% specificity characterized the model's predictions of ophthalmopathy progression. In blood appeared most of the expanded thyroid clonotypes whose frequency exceeded 0.001.

RNA transcripts yielded amplified TCR beta CDR3 regions. HTBI primers served in a first-round RT-PCR, which a second-round multiplex PCR followed. In TCRdb, the multiplex PCR reads were re-called with MiXCR into one record per CDR3 protein. The sample carries hundreds of thousands of distinct CDR3 sequences, under 50% recorded once. This receptor was identified in an adult man with Graves' ophthalmopathy. Sequenced input: peripheral blood. The V call is TRBV7-9, the J call TRBJ1-2, with D possibly TRBD1 on 6 matching bases. CDR3 amino acids: CASSPPGADYGYTF. Here the CDR3 DNA reads TGTGCCAGCTCACCACCGGGGGCTGACTATGGCTACACCTTC.